This TCR beta chain comes out of a study of T-cell memory formation after mild COVID-19. CDR3 length: 13 residues. Trimming removed 6 bases at V and 0 bases at J, with 9 bases between. Germline V CDR1 and CDR2: SEHNR, FQNEAQ (reference sequence). TCRdb re-analysed the 5' RACE reads in MiXCR, keeping a single row per CDR3 protein. Among hundreds of thousands of distinct CDR3 sequences listed, 15% to 20% were seen once. Sequencing used PBMCs or a T cell subset sorted from them (not recorded which). The genes are TRBV7-9 and TRBJ2-7; D unresolved. The sequence was obtained from a man between 18 and 35 years old who had mild COVID-19 (a few samples of this study predate the infection). Cell type and time point are not known. The CDR3 loop is CASRPDSSYEQYF. As DNA, the CDR3 is TGTGCCAGCAGACCAGATAGCTCCTACGAGCAGTACTTC.